A selection of T cell receptor beta chains follows, all from one sample in a study of response to subunit inactivated influenza vaccine. TCRdb itself ran the RT-PCR reads through MiXCR, one entry per CDR3 protein. The profile shows fewer than 600,000 distinct CDR3 sequences, approximately 7.8% of them singletons. The sample consisted of PBMCs from blood, taken around 25 months after vaccination. The receptor source for this set is a man between 50 and 75 years old who received an inactivated influenza vaccine. Both conserved end residues are part of each CDR3. D genes are given only for firm matches. Clone size is not always given. Where it is, it says once, few, many or a class for expanded clones.

j_gene: TRBJ2-2
v_gene: TRBV7-6
abundance: many
d_gene: TRBD2
CDR3aa: CASSPGGRLNTGELFF
CDR3nt: TGTGCCAGCAGCCCGGGGGGGAGACTGAACACCGGGGAGCTGTTTTTT

j_gene: TRBJ1-1
v_gene: TRBV2
abundance: NA
d_gene: NA
CDR3aa: CASTTGGVTEAFF
CDR3nt: TGTGCCAGTACGACAGGAGGGGTCACTGAAGCTTTCTTT

j_gene: TRBJ2-1
v_gene: TRBV5-1
abundance: NA
d_gene: NA
CDR3aa: CASSSQRAAGNEQFF
CDR3nt: TGCGCCAGCAGCTCCCAGAGGGCCGCGGGCAATGAGCAGTTCTTC

j_gene: TRBJ1-3
v_gene: TRBV7-2
abundance: many
d_gene: NA
CDR3aa: CASSLGPISGNTIYF
CDR3nt: TGTGCCAGCAGCTTAGGACCGATCTCTGGAAACACCATATATTTT

j_gene: TRBJ2-2
v_gene: TRBV5-1
abundance: few
d_gene: NA
CDR3aa: CASSRDGANTGELFF
CDR3nt: TGCGCCAGCAGCAGGGACGGCGCGAACACCGGGGAGCTGTTTTTT

j_gene: TRBJ2-7
v_gene: TRBV3-1
abundance: NA
d_gene: NA
CDR3aa: CACCPPVRGTEGNEQYF
CDR3nt: TGTGCCTGCTGCCCCCCGGTCCGCGGGACAGAGGGCAACGAGCAGTACTTC

j_gene: TRBJ2-1
v_gene: TRBV29-1
abundance: NA
d_gene: NA
CDR3aa: CSVEDQATRRRFF
CDR3nt: TGCAGCGTTGAAGATCAAGCGACCAGGCGTCGGTTCTTC

j_gene: TRBJ2-1
v_gene: TRBV5-1
abundance: few
d_gene: TRBD2
CDR3aa: CASSFIAGGSNEQFF
CDR3nt: TGCGCCAGCAGCTTTATAGCGGGGGGGTCAAATGAGCAGTTCTTC

j_gene: TRBJ2-5
v_gene: TRBV29-1
abundance: many
d_gene: TRBD1
CDR3aa: CSVGPQGEETQYF
CDR3nt: TGCAGCGTTGGTCCGCAGGGGGAGGAGACCCAGTACTTC

j_gene: TRBJ2-1
v_gene: TRBV11-1
abundance: few
d_gene: TRBD2
CDR3aa: CASSSSGAYSYNEQFF
CDR3nt: TGTGCCAGCAGCTCAAGCGGGGCCTACTCCTACAATGAGCAGTTCTTC

j_gene: TRBJ2-5
v_gene: TRBV7-9
abundance: few
d_gene: NA
CDR3aa: CASSLDYFQETQYF
CDR3nt: TGTGCCAGCAGCTTAGATTACTTTCAAGAGACCCAGTACTTC

j_gene: TRBJ2-3
v_gene: TRBV5-1
abundance: many
d_gene: NA
CDR3aa: CASTGTLSTDTQYF
CDR3nt: TGCGCCAGCACTGGGACACTAAGCACAGATACGCAGTATTTT

j_gene: TRBJ2-5
v_gene: TRBV10-3
abundance: many
d_gene: NA
CDR3aa: CAISENGMTVKETQYF
CDR3nt: TGTGCCATCAGTGAAAACGGGATGACAGTTAAAGAGACCCAGTACTTC

j_gene: TRBJ2-3
v_gene: TRBV29-1
abundance: many
d_gene: TRBD1
CDR3aa: CSVRTGSTDTQYF
CDR3nt: TGCAGCGTCCGGACAGGAAGCACAGATACGCAGTATTTT

j_gene: TRBJ1-1
v_gene: TRBV6-1
abundance: many
d_gene: TRBD1
CDR3aa: CASSGYRGANTEAFF
CDR3nt: TGTGCCAGCAGTGGATACAGGGGAGCGAACACTGAAGCTTTCTTT

j_gene: TRBJ2-7
v_gene: TRBV10-3
abundance: few
d_gene: NA
CDR3aa: CAISADRLEAYEQYF
CDR3nt: TGTGCCATCAGTGCGGACAGACTTGAGGCCTACGAGCAGTACTTC